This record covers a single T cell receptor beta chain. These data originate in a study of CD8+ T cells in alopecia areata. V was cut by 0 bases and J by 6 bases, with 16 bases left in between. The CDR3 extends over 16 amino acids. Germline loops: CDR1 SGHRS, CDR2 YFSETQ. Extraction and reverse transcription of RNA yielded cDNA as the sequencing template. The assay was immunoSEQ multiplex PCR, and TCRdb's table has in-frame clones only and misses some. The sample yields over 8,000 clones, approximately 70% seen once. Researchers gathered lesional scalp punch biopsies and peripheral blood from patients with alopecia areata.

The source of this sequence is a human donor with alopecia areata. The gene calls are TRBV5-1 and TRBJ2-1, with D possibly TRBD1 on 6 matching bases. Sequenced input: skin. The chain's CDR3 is CASSLGHRDLSNEQFF. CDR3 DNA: TGCGCCAGCAGCTTGGGACACAGGGACCTCTCCAATGAGCAGTTCTTC.